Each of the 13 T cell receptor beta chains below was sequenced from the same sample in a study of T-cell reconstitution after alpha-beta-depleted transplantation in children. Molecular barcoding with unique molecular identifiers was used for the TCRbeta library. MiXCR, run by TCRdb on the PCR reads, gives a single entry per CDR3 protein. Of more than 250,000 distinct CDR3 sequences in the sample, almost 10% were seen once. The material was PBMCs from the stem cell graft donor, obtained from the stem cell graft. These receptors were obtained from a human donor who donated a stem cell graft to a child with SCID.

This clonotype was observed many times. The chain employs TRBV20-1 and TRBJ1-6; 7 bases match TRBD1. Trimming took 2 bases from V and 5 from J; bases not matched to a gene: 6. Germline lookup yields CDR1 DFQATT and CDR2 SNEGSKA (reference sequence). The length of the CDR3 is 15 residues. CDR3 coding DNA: TGCAGTGCTAGACCACCCGGGACAGATAATTCACCCCTCCACTTT. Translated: CSARPPGTDNSPLHF.

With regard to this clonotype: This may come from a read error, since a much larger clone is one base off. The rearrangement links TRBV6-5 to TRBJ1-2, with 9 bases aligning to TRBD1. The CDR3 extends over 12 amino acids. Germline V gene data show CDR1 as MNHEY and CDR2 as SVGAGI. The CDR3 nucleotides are TGTACCAGCAGCCCGGGACAGGGATTCTACACCTTC. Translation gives CTSSPGQGFYTF.

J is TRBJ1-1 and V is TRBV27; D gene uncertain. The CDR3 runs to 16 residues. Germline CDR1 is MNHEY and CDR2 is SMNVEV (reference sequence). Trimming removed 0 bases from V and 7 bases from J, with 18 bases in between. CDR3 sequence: CASSLSTAGGTVEAFF. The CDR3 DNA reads TGTGCCAGCAGTTTATCGACCGCGGGCGGAACCGTTGAAGCTTTCTTT.

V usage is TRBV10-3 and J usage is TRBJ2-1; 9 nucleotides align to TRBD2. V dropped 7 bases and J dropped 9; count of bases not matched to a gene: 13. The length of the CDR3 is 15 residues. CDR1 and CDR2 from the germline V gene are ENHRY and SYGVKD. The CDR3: CAIKIRAGGDGEQFF. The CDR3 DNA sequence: TGTGCCATCAAAATCAGAGCGGGGGGAGACGGTGAGCAGTTCTTC.

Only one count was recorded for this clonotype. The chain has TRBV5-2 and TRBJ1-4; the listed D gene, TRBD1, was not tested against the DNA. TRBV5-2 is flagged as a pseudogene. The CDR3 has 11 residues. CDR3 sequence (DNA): TGTGCCATGGGCCCCGGGCAAAAACTGTTTTTT. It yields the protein CAMGPGQKLFF.

The CDR3 reads CASSLVSGDAEQFF. DNA for the CDR3: TGTGCCAGCAGTTTAGTATCTGGCGACGCAGAGCAGTTCTTC. The chain combines TRBV12-3 or TRBV12-4 with TRBJ2-1; D not resolved. This CDR3 spans 14 amino acids. V was shortened by 1 base and J by 10 bases, with 14 bases between the two germline ends.

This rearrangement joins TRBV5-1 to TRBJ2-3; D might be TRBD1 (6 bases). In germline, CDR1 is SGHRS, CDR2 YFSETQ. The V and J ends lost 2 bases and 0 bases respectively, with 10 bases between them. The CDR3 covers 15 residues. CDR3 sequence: CASSFTGSSTDTQYF. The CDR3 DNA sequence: TGCGCCAGCAGCTTTACAGGGTCTAGCACAGATACGCAGTATTTT.

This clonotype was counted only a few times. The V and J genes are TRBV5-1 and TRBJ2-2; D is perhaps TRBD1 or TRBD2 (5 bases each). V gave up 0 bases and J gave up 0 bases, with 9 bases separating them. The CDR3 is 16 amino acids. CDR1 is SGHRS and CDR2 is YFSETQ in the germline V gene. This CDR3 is CASSLVGDPNTGELFF. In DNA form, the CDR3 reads TGCGCCAGCAGCTTGGTCGGGGACCCGAACACCGGGGAGCTGTTTTTT. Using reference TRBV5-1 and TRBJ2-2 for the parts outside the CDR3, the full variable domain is KAGVTQTPRYLIKTRGQQVTLSCSPISGHRSVSWYQQTPGQGLQFLFEYFSETQRNKGNFPGRFSGRQFSNSRSEMNVSTLELGDSALYLCASSLVGDPNTGELFFGEGSRLTVL.

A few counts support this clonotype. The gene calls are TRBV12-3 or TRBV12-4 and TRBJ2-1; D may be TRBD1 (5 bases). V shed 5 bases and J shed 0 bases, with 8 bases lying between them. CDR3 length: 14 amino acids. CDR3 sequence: CASSKTASYNEQFF. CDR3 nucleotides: TGTGCCAGCAGTAAGACAGCCTCCTACAATGAGCAGTTCTTC.

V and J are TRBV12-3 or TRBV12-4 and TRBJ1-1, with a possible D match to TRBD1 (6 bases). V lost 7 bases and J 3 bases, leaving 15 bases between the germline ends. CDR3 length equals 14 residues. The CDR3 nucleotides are TGTGCCAGCACCTTCAGGGGCAGGGACACTGAAGCTTTCTTT. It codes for CASTFRGRDTEAFF.

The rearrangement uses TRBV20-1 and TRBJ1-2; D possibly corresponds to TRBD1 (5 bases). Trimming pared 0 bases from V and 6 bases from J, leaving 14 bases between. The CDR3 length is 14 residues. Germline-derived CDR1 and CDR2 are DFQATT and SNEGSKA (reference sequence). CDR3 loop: CSAREGRTHDGYTF. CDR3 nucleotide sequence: TGCAGTGCTAGAGAGGGCCGGACACACGATGGCTACACCTTC.

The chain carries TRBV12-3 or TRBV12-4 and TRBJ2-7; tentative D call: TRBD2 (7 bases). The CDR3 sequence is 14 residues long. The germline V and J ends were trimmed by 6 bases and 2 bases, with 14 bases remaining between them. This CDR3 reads CASSLRGGPYEQYF. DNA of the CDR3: TGTGCCAGCAGCCTAAGGGGGGGCCCCTACGAGCAGTACTTC.

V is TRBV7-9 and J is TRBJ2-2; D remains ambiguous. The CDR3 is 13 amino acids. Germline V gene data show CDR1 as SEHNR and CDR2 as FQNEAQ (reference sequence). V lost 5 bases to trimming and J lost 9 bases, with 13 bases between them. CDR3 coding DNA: TGTGCCAGCAGCCATCAGCTGAGTCGGGAGCTGTTTTTT. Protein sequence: CASSHQLSRELFF.